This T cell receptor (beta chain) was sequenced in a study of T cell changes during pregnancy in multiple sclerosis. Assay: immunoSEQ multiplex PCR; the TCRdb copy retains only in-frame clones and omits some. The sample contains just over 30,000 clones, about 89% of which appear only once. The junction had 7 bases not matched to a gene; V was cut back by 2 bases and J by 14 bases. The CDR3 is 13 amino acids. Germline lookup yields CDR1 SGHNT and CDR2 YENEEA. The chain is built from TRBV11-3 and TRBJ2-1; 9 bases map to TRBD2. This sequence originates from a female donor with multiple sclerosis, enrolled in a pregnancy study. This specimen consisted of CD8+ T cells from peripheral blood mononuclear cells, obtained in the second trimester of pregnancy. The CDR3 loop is CASSLSSGSLEFF. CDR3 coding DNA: TGTGCCAGCAGCTTAAGTAGCGGGAGTTTGGAGTTCTTC. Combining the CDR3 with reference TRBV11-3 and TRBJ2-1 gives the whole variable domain EAGVVQSPRYKIIEKKQPVAFWCNPISGHNTLYWYLQNLGQGPELLIRYENEEAVDDSQLPKDRFSAERLKGVDSTLKIQPAELGDSAVYLCASSLSSGSLEFFGPGTRLTVL.